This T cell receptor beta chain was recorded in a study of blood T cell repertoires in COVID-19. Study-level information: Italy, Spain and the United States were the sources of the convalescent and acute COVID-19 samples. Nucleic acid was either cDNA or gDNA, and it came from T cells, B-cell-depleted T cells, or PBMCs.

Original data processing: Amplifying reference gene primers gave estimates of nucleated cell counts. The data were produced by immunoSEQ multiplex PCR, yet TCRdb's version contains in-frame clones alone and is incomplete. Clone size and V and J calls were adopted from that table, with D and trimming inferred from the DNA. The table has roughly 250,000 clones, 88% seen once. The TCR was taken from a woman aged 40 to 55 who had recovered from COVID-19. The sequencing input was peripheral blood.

The CDR3 loop reads CATPKSGNEQFF. CDR3 nucleotides: TGTGCCACCCCCAAGTCGGGGAATGAGCAGTTCTTC. The chain has TRBV21-1 and TRBJ2-1; the D call in the table, TRBD2, was not verified against the DNA. TRBV21-1 is a pseudogene locus. CDR3 length: 12 amino acids.